This entry lists 12 T cell receptor beta chains sequenced from one sample in a study of T cell repertoires in cytomegalovirus infection. MiXCR was run by TCRdb on the reads, yielding one entry per CDR3 protein. The table has around 230,000 distinct CDR3 sequences, 6% to 8% seen once. Specimen: PBMCs. These receptors came from a human donor in good health (CMV status not recorded). Some clones in this sample may be carry-over from other donors' samples.

This clonotype was detected ten times or more. The chain joins TRBV4-3 to TRBJ2-7; either TRBD1 or TRBD2 may supply D (5 bases each). Germline lookup yields CDR1 LGHNA and CDR2 YSLEER. This CDR3 has 14 amino acids. The V end was cut by 0 bases, the J end by 6 bases, with 12 bases between. CDR3 loop: CASSQDRRGREQYF. CDR3 nucleotide sequence: TGCGCCAGCAGCCAAGACCGTCGGGGACGCGAGCAGTACTTC.

This clonotype has a count of ten or more. The chain couples TRBV7-9 to TRBJ1-2; D call uncertain. Per germline, CDR1 SEHNR and CDR2 FQNEAQ (reference sequence). CDR3 size: 12 residues. Trimming shortened V by 6 bases and J by 3 bases, and 8 bases separated the two germline ends. The CDR3 DNA sequence: TGTGCCAGCAGGACGGACTACTATGGCTACACCTTC. Encoded protein: CASRTDYYGYTF.

In this sample, this clonotype turned up many times. The CDR3 DNA reads as TGCAGTGCTAGGTCCCAGGGGCGGCGTCTCTCCTACAATGAGCAGTTCTTC. Translation gives CSARSQGRRLSYNEQFF. The chain has TRBV20-1 and TRBJ2-1; TRBD1 is a possible D gene (6 bases). Trimming removed 3 bases from V and 0 bases from J, with 18 bases in between. This CDR3 has 17 residues. The V gene's germline CDR1 is DFQATT and CDR2 SNEGSKA (reference sequence).

This chain uses TRBV29-1 with TRBJ2-5; D could derive from TRBD1 or TRBD2 (5 bases each). The CDR3 has 16 amino acids. Between the trimmed V and J ends, which lost 6 bases and 0 bases, there was a span of 20 bases. CDR1 SQVTM and CDR2 ANQGSEA come from the germline V gene. The CDR3 DNA reads as TGCAGCGTGTATGTCCGGGACGGACATGACCAAGAGACCCAGTACTTC. Its translation: CSVYVRDGHDQETQYF.

This chain joins TRBV28 and TRBJ2-3, with D perhaps matching TRBD1 (6 bases). The CDR3 is 15 residues long. V was cut by 10 bases and J by 2 bases, with 19 bases left in between. Per the germline V gene, CDR1 is MDHEN and CDR2 is SYDVKM. The CDR3 DNA reads as TGTGCCATTTTAAACCGGGACATAGACACAGATACGCAGTATTTT. Translation gives CAILNRDIDTDTQYF. The variable domain in full, completed from reference TRBV28 and TRBJ2-3, reads DVKVTQSSRYLVKRTGEKVFLECVQDMDHENMFWYRQDPGLGLRLIYFSYDVKMKEKGDIPEGYSVSREKKERFSLILESASTNQTSMYLCAILNRDIDTDTQYFGPGTRLTVL.

This clonotype was recorded at least ten times. The J gene is TRBJ1-1, the V gene TRBV20-1; 8 bases match TRBD1. The length of the CDR3 is 13 residues. Trimming took 6 bases from V and 1 from J; bases not matched to a gene: 4. The germline V gene has CDR1 DFQATT and CDR2 SNEGSKA (reference sequence). The CDR3 coding sequence is TGCAGTGCGGGTACAGGGGGGAACACTGAAGCTTTCTTT. As protein: CSAGTGGNTEAFF.

At least ten counts were recorded for this clonotype. The J gene is TRBJ2-7, the V gene TRBV5-6, with 13 bases matching TRBD2. CDR1 and CDR2 (germline): SGHDT, YYEEEE. The CDR3 is 15 amino acids. V shed 1 base, J shed 7 bases, and the junction held 5 bases outside the gene matches. The CDR3 coding sequence is TGTGCCAGCAGCTTGAGGTGGACTAGCGGGAGTGAGCAGTACTTC. Protein product: CASSLRWTSGSEQYF.

The sample holds a few counts of this clonotype. DNA of the CDR3: TGCAGTGCTAAGGATGCTAGCGGATCCTACGAGCAGTACTTC. Its protein is CSAKDASGSYEQYF. The rearrangement joins TRBV20-1 to TRBJ2-7; 7 nucleotides agree with TRBD2. The CDR3 is 14 residues long. Trimming cost V 4 bases and J 1 base; bases outside gene matches: 7. Looked up from germline, CDR1 is DFQATT and CDR2 is SNEGSKA (reference sequence).

The chain is built from TRBV2 and TRBJ1-5; 9 nucleotides align to TRBD1. The CDR3 is made up of 18 amino acids. Trimming took 3 bases from V and 1 from J; bases not matched to a gene: 10. CDR1 and CDR2 (germline): SNHLY, FYNNEI. CDR3 sequence (DNA): TGTGCCAGCAGTGATCCGGACAGGGGAATGAAAAGCAATCAGCCCCAGCATTTT. This codes for CASSDPDRGMKSNQPQHF.

V usage is TRBV29-1 and J usage is TRBJ1-1; 7 nucleotides match TRBD1. Germline loops: CDR1 SQVTM, CDR2 ANQGSEA. The CDR3 runs to 13 residues. Unmatched junction bases numbered 5, after V lost 6 bases and J lost 1 base. The CDR3: CSVRQGANTEAFF. In nucleotides, the CDR3 is TGCAGCGTACGACAGGGTGCGAACACTGAAGCTTTCTTT.

The sample holds many counts of this clonotype. The chain's CDR3 is CASSLQGAGYSPLHF. In DNA, the CDR3 is TGTGCCAGCAGCCTCCAGGGGGCGGGTTATTCACCCCTCCACTTT. The chain joins TRBV6-1 to TRBJ1-6, with 8 bases aligning to TRBD1. Germline V CDR1 and CDR2: MNHNS, SASEGT. V dropped 6 bases and J dropped 8; count of bases not matched to a gene: 9. The length of the CDR3 is 15 residues.

Many counts were recorded for this clonotype. The CDR3 protein is CASSSTGLSPGYGYTF. The CDR3, as DNA: TGTGCCAGCAGTTCTACTGGACTTTCGCCGGGCTATGGCTACACCTTC. The V and J genes are TRBV27 and TRBJ1-2; D is unclear. Trimming removed 4 bases at V and 4 bases at J, with 19 bases between. The CDR3 is made up of 16 amino acids. CDR1 and CDR2 from the germline V gene are MNHEY and SMNVEV (reference sequence).